This T cell receptor (beta chain) was recorded in a study of blood T cell repertoires in COVID-19. Overall study context: Donors in the United States, Italy and Spain gave samples during acute or convalescent COVID-19.

Under the authors' procedure: Amplified reference gene primers provided the basis for estimating nucleated cell counts. Method: immunoSEQ multiplex PCR; TCRdb's copy keeps in-frame clones and lacks some. V and J calls and clone size are copied from that table; D and trimming were computed from the DNA. This table has about 48,000 clones, 90% appearing once. Sequencing input: peripheral blood. This receptor was identified in a man in his 70s with acute or convalescent COVID-19.

The CDR3 DNA follows: TGCGCCAGCAGCTTGGAATGGGACAGGGGAGATACGCAGTATTTT. Its translation is CASSLEWDRGDTQYF. The chain couples TRBV5-1 to TRBJ2-3; TRBD1 matches at 10 bases. The V gene's germline CDR1 is SGHRS and CDR2 YFSETQ. J was trimmed by 5 bases and V by 0 bases; bases with no gene match: 3. This CDR3 has 15 amino acids.